The table lists the clone carrying this T cell receptor beta chain with a few counts. Germline CDR1 reads SEHNR; CDR2 reads FQNEAQ (reference sequence). The CDR3 is made up of 13 amino acids. V gave up 1 base and J gave up 6 bases, with 7 bases separating them. The data were obtained in a study of blood T cell repertoires in COVID-19. Produced via immunoSEQ multiplex PCR; TCRdb's table is partial and in-frame only. This sample carries roughly 280,000 clones, around 87% of them seen once, and the ten largest clones take 2% to 3%. The TCR originated in a woman between 18 and 29 years old who had recovered from COVID-19. The sequenced material came from PBMCs or T cells enriched from blood (not recorded which). This rearrangement joins TRBV7-9 to TRBJ2-4, with D hard to call. This chain's CDR3 is CASSLVAGNIQYF. The CDR3 DNA sequence: TGTGCCAGCAGCTTAGTCGCAGGAAACATTCAGTACTTC.